This is a list of T cell receptor beta chains from one sample in a study of cytomegalovirus exposure and HLA in healthy donors. TCRdb keeps only in-frame clones here, not all; method: immunoSEQ multiplex PCR. The table has approximately 100,000 clones, roughly 92% seen once. Sequenced material: PBMCs. These receptors came from a woman in her twenties or thirties in good health and CMV-seropositive. Both conserved end residues are trimmed from each CDR3.

CDR3aa: ASSFARGMG
v_gene: TRBV28
j_gene: TRBJ1-1

CDR3aa: AWVDNRKGGAEGETQY
v_gene: TRBV30
j_gene: TRBJ2-5

CDR3aa: ASSPGQGGYYEQY
v_gene: TRBV27
j_gene: TRBJ2-7

CDR3aa: AWSVGRAAYEQY
v_gene: TRBV30
j_gene: TRBJ2-7

CDR3aa: ASSLGTSGSYNEQF
v_gene: TRBV27
j_gene: TRBJ2-1

CDR3aa: ASSFRLAGYNEQF
v_gene: TRBV7-2
j_gene: TRBJ2-1

CDR3aa: ASSQDLFSYEQY
v_gene: TRBV7-2
j_gene: TRBJ2-7

CDR3aa: ASSLRRQDGF
v_gene: TRBV28
j_gene: TRBJ2-1

CDR3aa: AWSRPGTSDYNEQF
v_gene: TRBV30
j_gene: TRBJ2-1

CDR3aa: SVAPDLGDEQF
v_gene: TRBV29-1
j_gene: TRBJ2-1

CDR3aa: ASSSGLAGVWGTDTQY
v_gene: TRBV5-1
j_gene: TRBJ2-3

CDR3aa: ASSPEDGANVLT
v_gene: TRBV5-4
j_gene: TRBJ2-6

CDR3aa: ASSQESTTGYGYT
v_gene: TRBV4-3
j_gene: TRBJ1-2

CDR3aa: STKTGMNTEAF
v_gene: TRBV29-1
j_gene: TRBJ1-1

CDR3aa: ASSVTGTGKEQY
v_gene: TRBV21-1
j_gene: TRBJ2-7

CDR3aa: ASSPSIAYEQY
v_gene: TRBV4-3
j_gene: TRBJ2-7

CDR3aa: ASSVGLAGPPLETQY
v_gene: TRBV9
j_gene: TRBJ2-5

CDR3aa: ASSELWASDTQY
v_gene: TRBV6-1
j_gene: TRBJ2-3

CDR3aa: ASSLGSFWDRVSTEAF
v_gene: TRBV11-2
j_gene: TRBJ1-1

CDR3aa: ASSWGGTGSTEAF
v_gene: TRBV5-1
j_gene: TRBJ1-1

CDR3aa: ASSYSSSPNTKAF
v_gene: TRBV6-6
j_gene: TRBJ1-1

CDR3aa: ASSLVGLAGGAADTQY
v_gene: TRBV5-6
j_gene: TRBJ2-3

CDR3aa: ASSLYYRELF
v_gene: TRBV7-2
j_gene: TRBJ2-2

CDR3aa: ASTPGTGARKLF
v_gene: TRBV5-5
j_gene: TRBJ1-4

CDR3aa: ASRGGDRVPVGYT
v_gene: TRBV6-5
j_gene: TRBJ1-2